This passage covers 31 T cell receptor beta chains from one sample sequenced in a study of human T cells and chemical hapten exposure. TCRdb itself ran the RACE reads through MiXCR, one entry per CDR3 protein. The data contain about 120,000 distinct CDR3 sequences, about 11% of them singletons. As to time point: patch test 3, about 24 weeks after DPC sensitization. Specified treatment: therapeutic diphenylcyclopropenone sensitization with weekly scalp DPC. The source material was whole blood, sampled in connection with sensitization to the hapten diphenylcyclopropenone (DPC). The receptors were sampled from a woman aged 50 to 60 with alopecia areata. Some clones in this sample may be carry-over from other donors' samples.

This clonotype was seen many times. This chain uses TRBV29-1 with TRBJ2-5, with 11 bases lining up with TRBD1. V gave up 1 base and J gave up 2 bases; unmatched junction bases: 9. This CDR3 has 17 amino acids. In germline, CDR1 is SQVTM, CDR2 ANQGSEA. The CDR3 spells CSVEGGRDRGSQETQYF. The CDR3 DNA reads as TGCAGCGTTGAAGGGGGCAGGGACAGGGGGAGTCAAGAGACCCAGTACTTC.

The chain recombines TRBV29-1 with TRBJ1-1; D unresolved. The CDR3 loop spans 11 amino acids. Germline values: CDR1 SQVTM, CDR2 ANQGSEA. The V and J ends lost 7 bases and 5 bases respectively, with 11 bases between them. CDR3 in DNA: TGCAGCGGTTTCTTGGAAACTGAAGCTTTCTTT. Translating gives CSGFLETEAFF.

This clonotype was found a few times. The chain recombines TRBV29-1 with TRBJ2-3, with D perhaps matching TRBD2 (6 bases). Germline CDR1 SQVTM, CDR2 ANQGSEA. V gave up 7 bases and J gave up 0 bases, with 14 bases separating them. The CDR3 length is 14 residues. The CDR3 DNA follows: TGCAGCGCCGAGGGACTGACTAGCACAGATACGCAGTATTTT. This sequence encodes CSAEGLTSTDTQYF.

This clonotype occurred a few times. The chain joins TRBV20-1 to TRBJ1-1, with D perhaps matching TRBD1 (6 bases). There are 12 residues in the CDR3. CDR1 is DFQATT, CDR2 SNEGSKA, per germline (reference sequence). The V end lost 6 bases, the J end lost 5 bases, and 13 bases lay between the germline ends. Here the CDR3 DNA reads TGCAGTGCGTTAAGGGGGAGGACTGAAGCTTTCTTT. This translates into CSALRGRTEAFF.

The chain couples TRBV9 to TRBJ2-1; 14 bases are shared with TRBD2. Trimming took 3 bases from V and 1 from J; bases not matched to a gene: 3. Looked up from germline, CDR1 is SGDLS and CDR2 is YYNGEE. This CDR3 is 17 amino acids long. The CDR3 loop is CASSGRTSGGSYNEQFF. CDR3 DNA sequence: TGTGCCAGCAGCGGCCGGACTAGCGGGGGGTCCTACAATGAGCAGTTCTTC.

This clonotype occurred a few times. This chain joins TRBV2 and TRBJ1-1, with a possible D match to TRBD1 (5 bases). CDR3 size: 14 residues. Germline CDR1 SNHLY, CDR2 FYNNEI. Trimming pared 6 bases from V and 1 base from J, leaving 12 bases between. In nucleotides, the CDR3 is TGTGCCAGCAGAAGGGACGGAGGGAACACTGAAGCTTTCTTT. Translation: CASRRDGGNTEAFF. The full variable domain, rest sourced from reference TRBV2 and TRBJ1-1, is EPEVTQTPSHQVTQMGQEVILRCVPISNHLYFYWYRQILGQKVEFLVSFYNNEISEKSEIFDDQFSVERPDGSNFTLKIRSTKLEDSAMYFCASRRDGGNTEAFFGQGTRLTVV.

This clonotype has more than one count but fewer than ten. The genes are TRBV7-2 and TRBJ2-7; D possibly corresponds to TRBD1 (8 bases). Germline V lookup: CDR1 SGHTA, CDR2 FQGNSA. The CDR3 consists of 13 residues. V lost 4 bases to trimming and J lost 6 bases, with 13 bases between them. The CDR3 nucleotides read TGTGCCAGCAGCTCGGACAGGGAGGGCGAGCAGTACTTC. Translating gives CASSSDREGEQYF. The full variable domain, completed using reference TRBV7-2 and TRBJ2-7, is GAGVSQSPSNKVTEKGKDVELRCDPISGHTALYWYRQSLGQGLEFLIYFQGNSAPDKSGLPSDRFSAERTGGSVSTLTIQRTQQEDSAVYLCASSSDREGEQYFGPGTRLTVT.

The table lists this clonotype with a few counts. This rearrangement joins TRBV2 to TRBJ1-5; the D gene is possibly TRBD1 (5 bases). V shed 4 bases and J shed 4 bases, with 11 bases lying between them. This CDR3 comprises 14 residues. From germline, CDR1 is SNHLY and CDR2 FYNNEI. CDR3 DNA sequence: TGTGCCAGCAGTGCTCCCAGGGCTAATCAGCCCCAGCATTTT. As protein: CASSAPRANQPQHF.

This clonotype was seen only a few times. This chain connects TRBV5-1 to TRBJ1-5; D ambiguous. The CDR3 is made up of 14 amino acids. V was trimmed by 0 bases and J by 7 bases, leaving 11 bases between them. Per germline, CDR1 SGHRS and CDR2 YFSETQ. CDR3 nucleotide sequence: TGCGCCAGCAGCTTGGAAGGATCTAGCCAGCCCCAGCATTTT. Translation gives CASSLEGSSQPQHF. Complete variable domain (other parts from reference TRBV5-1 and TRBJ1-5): KAGVTQTPRYLIKTRGQQVTLSCSPISGHRSVSWYQQTPGQGLQFLFEYFSETQRNKGNFPGRFSGRQFSNSRSEMNVSTLELGDSALYLCASSLEGSSQPQHFGDGTRLSIL.

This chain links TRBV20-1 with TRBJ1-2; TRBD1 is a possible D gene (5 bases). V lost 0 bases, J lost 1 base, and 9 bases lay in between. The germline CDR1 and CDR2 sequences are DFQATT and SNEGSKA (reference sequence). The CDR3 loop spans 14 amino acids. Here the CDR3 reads CSARDTQDNYGYTF. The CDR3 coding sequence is TGCAGTGCTAGAGATACACAGGATAACTATGGCTACACCTTC.

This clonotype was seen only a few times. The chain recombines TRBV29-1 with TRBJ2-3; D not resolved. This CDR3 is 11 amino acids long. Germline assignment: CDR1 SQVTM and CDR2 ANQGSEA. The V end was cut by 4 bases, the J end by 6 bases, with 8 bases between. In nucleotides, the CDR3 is TGCAGCGTTGGACCGAGTGATACGCAGTATTTT. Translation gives CSVGPSDTQYF.

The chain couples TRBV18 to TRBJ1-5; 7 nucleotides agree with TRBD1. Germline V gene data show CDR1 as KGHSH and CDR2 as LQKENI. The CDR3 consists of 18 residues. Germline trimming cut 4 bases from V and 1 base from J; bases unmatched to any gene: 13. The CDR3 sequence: CASSLLSTGTGSNQPQHF. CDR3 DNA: TGTGCCAGCTCACTACTCTCGACAGGGACGGGAAGCAATCAGCCCCAGCATTTT.

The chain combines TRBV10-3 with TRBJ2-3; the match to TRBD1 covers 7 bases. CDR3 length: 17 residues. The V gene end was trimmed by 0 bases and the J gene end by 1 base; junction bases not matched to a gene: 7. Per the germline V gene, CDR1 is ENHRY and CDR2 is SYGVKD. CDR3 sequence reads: CAISESRPGTGTDTQYF. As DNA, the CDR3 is TGTGCCATCAGTGAGTCGCGCCCTGGGACAGGCACAGATACGCAGTATTTT.

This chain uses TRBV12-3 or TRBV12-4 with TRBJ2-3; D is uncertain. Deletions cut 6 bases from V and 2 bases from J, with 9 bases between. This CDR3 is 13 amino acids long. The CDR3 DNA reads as TGTGCCAGCAGCCTAGTGAACACAGATACGCAGTATTTT. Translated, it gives CASSLVNTDTQYF.

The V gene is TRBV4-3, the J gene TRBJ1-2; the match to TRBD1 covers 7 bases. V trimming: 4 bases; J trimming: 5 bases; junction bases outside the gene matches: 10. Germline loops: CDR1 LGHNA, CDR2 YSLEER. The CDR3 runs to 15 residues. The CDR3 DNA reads TGCGCCAGCAGCCCGGAAAGGGGGCCGTTTTATGGCTACACCTTC. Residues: CASSPERGPFYGYTF.

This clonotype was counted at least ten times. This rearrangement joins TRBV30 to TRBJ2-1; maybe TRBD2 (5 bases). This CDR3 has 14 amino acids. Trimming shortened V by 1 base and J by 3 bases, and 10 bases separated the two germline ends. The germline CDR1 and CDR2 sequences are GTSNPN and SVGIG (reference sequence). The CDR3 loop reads CAWSGERHYNEQFF. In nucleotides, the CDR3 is TGTGCCTGGAGTGGGGAGCGCCACTACAATGAGCAGTTCTTC. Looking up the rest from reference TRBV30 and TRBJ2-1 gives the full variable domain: SQTIHQWPATLVQPVGSPLSLECTVEGTSNPNLYWYRQAAGRGLQLLFYSVGIGQISSEVPQNLSASRPQDRQFILSSKKLLLSDSGFYLCAWSGERHYNEQFFGPGTRLTVL.

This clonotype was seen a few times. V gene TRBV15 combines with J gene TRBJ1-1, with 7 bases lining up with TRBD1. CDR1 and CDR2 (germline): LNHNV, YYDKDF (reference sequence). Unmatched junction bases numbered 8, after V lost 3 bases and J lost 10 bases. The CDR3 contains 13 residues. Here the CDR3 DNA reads TGTGCCACCAGCAGCCTCAGGGGGTTGGTAGCTTTCTTT. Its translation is CATSSLRGLVAFF. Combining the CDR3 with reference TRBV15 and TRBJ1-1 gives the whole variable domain DAMVIQNPRYQVTQFGKPVTLSCSQTLNHNVMYWYQQKSSQAPKLLFHYYDKDFNNEADTPDNFQSRRPNTSFCFLDIRSPGLGDTAMYLCATSSLRGLVAFFGQGTRLTVV.

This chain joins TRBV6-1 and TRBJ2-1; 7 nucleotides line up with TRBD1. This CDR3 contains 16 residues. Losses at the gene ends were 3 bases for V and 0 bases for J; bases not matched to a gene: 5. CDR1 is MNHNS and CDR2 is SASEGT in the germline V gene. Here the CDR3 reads CASSERQGHSYNEQFF. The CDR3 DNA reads TGTGCCAGCAGTGAGAGACAGGGTCACTCCTACAATGAGCAGTTCTTC.

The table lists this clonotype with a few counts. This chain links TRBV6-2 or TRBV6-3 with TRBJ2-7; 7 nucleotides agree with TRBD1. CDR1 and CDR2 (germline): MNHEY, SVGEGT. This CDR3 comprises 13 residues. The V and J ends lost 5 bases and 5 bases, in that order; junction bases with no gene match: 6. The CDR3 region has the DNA TGTGCCAGCAGTCAACAAGGGGGCAACGAGCAGTACTTC. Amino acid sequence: CASSQQGGNEQYF.

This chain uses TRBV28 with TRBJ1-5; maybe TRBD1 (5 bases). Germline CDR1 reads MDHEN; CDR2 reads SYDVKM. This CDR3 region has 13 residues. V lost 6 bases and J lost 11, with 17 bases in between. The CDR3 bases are TGTGCCAGCAGAGTCCAGGGCGAGGGGACCCAGCATTTT. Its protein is CASRVQGEGTQHF.

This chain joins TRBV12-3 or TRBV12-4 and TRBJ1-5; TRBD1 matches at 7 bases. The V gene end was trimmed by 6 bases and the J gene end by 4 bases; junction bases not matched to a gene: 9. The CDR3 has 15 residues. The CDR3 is CASRVGQANNQPQHF. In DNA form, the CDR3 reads TGTGCCAGCAGGGTCGGACAGGCGAATAATCAGCCCCAGCATTTT.

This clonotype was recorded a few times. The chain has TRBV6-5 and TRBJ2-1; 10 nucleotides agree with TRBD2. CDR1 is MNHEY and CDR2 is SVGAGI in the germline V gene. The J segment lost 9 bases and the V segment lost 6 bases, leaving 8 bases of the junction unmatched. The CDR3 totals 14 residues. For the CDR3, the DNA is TGTGCCAGCAGAGCGGGAGGGCCGCGGGGTGAGCAGTTCTTC. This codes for CASRAGGPRGEQFF.

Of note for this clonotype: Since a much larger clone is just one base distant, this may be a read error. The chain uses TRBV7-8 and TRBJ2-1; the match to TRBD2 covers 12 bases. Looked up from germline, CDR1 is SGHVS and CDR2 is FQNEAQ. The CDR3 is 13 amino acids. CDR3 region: CASSPRLAGDQLF. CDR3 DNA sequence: TGTGCCAGCAGCCCGAGACTAGCGGGAGACCAGCTCTTC.

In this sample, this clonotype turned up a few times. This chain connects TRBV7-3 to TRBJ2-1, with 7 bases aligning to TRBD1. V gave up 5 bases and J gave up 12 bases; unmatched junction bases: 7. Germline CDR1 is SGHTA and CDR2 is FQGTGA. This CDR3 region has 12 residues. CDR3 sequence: CASSPTGQGQFF. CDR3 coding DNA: TGTGCCAGCAGCCCGACAGGGCAAGGGCAGTTCTTC.

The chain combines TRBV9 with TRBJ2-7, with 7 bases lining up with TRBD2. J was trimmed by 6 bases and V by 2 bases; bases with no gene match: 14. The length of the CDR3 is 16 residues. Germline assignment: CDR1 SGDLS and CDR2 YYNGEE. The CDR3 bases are TGTGCCAGCAGCGTCTCGGGCGGGAGTGTCGGGGGCGAGCAGTACTTC. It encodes CASSVSGGSVGGEQYF.

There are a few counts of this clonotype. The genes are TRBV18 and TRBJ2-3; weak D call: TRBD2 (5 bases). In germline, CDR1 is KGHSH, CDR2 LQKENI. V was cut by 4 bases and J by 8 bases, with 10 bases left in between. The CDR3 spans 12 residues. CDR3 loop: CASSRDAGTQYF. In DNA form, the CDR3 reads TGTGCCAGCTCACGGGATGCGGGTACGCAGTATTTT. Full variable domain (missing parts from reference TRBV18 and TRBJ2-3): NAGVMQNPRHLVRRRGQEARLRCSPMKGHSHVYWYRQLPEEGLKFMVYLQKENIIDESGMPKERFSAEFPKEGPSILRIQQVVRGDSAAYFCASSRDAGTQYFGPGTRLTVL.

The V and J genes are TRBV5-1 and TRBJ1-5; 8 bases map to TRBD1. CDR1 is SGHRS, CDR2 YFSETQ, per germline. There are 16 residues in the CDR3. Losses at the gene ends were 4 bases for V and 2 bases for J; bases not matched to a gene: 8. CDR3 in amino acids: CASSPIDRGGNQPQHF. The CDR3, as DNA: TGCGCCAGCAGCCCTATCGACAGGGGAGGCAATCAGCCCCAGCATTTT.

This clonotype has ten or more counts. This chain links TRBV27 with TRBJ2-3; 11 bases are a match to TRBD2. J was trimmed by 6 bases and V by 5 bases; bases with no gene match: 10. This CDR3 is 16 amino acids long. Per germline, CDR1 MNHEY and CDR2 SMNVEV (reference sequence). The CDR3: CASSPRLAGPPDTQYF. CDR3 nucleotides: TGTGCCAGCAGTCCCCGACTAGCGGGGCCCCCGGATACGCAGTATTTT.

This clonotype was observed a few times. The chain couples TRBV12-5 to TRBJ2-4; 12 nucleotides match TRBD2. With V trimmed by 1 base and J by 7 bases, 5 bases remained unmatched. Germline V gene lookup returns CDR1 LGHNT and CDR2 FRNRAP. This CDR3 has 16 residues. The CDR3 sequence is CASGLASGGADNIQYF. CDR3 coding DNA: TGTGCTAGTGGTTTGGCTAGCGGGGGGGCCGATAACATTCAGTACTTC.

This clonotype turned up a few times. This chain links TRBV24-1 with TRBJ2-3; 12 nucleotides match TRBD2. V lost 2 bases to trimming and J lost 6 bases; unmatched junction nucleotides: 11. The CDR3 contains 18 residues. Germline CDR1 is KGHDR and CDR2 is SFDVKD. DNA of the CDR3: TGTGCCACCAGTGATTCGGCTCTAGCGGGAGGGCCTGAGGATACGCAGTATTTT. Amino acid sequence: CATSDSALAGGPEDTQYF.

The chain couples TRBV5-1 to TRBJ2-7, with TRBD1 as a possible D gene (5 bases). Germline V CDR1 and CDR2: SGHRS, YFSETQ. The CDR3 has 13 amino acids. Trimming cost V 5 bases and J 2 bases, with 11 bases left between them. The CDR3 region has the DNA TGCGCCAGCAGGGCGACAGCAACCTACGAGCAGTACTTC. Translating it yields CASRATATYEQYF.